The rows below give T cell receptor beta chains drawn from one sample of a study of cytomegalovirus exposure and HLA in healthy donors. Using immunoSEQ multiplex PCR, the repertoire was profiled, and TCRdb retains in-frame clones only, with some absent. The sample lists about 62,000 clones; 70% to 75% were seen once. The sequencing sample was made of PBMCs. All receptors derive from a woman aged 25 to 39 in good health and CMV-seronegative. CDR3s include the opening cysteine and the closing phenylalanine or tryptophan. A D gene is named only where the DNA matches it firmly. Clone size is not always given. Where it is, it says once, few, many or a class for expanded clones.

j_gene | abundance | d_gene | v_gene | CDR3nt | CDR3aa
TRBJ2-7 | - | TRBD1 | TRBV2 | TGTGCCAGCAGCCCCGACAGGGGATCCGCCAATTACGAGCAGTACTTC | CASSPDRGSANYEQYF
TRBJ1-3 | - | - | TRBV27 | TGTGCCAGCAGTCCTAGTACCGGAGGAAACACCATATATTTT | CASSPSTGGNTIYF
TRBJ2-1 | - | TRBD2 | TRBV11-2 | TGTGCCAGCAGCACCCGGGGACTAGACGAAGAGCAGTTCTTC | CASSTRGLDEEQFF
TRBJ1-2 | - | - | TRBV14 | TGTGCCAGCAGCCAAGAGGTGTCGGGATACTATGGCTACACCTTC | CASSQEVSGYYGYTF
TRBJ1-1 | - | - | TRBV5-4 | TGTGCCAGCAGCTCACTCGGCGGACTTGAGAACACTGAAGCTTTCTTT | CASSSLGGLENTEAFF
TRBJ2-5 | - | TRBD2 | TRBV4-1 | TGCGCCAGCAGCCGGGAGGGACTAGCGGAAGGAGAGACCCAGTACTTC | CASSREGLAEGETQYF
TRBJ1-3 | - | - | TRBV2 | TGTGCCAGCACCGGGAGTGCCCTATCATTCTCCGGAAACACCATATATTTT | CASTGSALSFSGNTIYF
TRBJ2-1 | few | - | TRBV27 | TGTGCCAGCAGCCCAGGGCCAAGCAATGAGCAGTTCTTC | CASSPGPSNEQFF
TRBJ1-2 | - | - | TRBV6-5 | TGTGCCAGCAGTGATGGCCTCGGGGGTCGCACCTTC | CASSDGLGGRTF
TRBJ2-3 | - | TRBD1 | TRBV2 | TGTGCCAGCAGCCGAAATCCGTCCGGGACAGGGGGCACAGATACGCAGTATTTT | CASSRNPSGTGGTDTQYF
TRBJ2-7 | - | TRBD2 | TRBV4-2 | TGTGCCAGCAGCCAAGTGGGTGGTGGGGCGGGAGCTTACGAGCAGTACTTC | CASSQVGGGAGAYEQYF
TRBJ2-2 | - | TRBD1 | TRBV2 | TGTGCCAGCAGCGGGACAGGGGCACAGCGCGGTAACACCGGGGAGCTGTTTTTT | CASSGTGAQRGNTGELFF
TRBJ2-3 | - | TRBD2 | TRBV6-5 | TGTGCCAGCAGGCTAGCGGGGAACACAGATACGCAGTATTTT | CASRLAGNTDTQYF
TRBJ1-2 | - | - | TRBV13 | TGTGCCAGCAGCCCCCCCTTAGTGACAGTCTATGGCTACACCTTC | CASSPPLVTVYGYTF
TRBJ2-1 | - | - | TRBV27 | TGTGCCAGCAGTCTCGCCGGGAGCAATGAGCAGTTCTTC | CASSLAGSNEQFF
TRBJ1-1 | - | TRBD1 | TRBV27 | TGTGCCAGCAGTTCGCCCGGACAGGGGATAAGGAACACTGAAGCTTTCTTT | CASSSPGQGIRNTEAFF
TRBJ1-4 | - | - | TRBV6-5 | TGTGCCAGCAGTGAATGGCAGGGTGGGGAAAAACTGTTTTTT | CASSEWQGGEKLFF
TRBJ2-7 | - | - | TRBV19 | TGTGCCAGTAGTATAGAGCTCACTCCCACCTACGAGCAGTACTTC | CASSIELTPTYEQYF
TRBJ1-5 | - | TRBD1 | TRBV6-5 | TGTGCCAGCACTCCGGGACAGGGGCACCAGCCCCAGCATTTT | CASTPGQGHQPQHF
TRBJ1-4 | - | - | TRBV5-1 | TGCGCCAGCAGCTTGGCCCGATCCGCGGTGGGAACTGTGGGTCGGGGTAATGAAAAACTGTTTTTT | CASSLARSAVGTVGRGNEKLFF
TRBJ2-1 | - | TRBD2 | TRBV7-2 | TGTGCCAGCAGCTTATCCTCACTAGCGGGACCCTACAATGAGCAGTTCTTC | CASSLSSLAGPYNEQFF
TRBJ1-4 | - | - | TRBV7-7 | TGTGCTAGCAGCTCCACGGCTAATGAAAAACTGTTTTTT | CASSSTANEKLFF
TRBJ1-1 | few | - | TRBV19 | TGTGCCAGTAGTACCACAGCACAGGGGAACACTGAAGCTTTCTTT | CASSTTAQGNTEAFF
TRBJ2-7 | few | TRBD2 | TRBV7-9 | TGTGCCAGCAGCACTCGGACTAGCGGGTACTACGAGCAGTACTTC | CASSTRTSGYYEQYF
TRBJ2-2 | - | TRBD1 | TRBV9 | TGTGCCAGCAGCTTCCAGTCGACAGGGAGGAACACCGGGGAGCTGTTTTTT | CASSFQSTGRNTGELFF
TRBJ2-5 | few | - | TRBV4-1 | TGCGCCAGCAGCCAAGATCCACCGGGTACCCAGTACTTC | CASSQDPPGTQYF
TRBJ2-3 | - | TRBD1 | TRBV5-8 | TGTGCCAGCAGCTTGGGGACAGGTCTGATAGATACGCAGTATTTT | CASSLGTGLIDTQYF
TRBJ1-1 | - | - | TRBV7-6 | TGTGCCAGCAGCTGGGCGGGGGTCTATACTGACATGAACACTGAAGCTTTCTTT | CASSWAGVYTDMNTEAFF
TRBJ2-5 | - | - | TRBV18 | TGTGCCAGCTCACCCCTCACAGGGAGCGGCCAAGAGACCCAGTACTTC | CASSPLTGSGQETQYF
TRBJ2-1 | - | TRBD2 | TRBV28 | TGTGCCAGCAGTTTAAGGGAGGCTAGCGGGATTTACAATGAGCAGTTCTTC | CASSLREASGIYNEQFF
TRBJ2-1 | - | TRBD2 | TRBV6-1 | TGTGCCAGCAGGACTAGCGGGAGAGGTGAGCAGTTCTTC | CASRTSGRGEQFF
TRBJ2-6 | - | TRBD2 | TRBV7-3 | TGTGCCAGCAGCTTCATCAGAACGACTAGCGGGAAGGCTGGGGCCAACGTCCTGACTTTC | CASSFIRTTSGKAGANVLTF
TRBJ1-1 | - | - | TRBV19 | TGTGCCAGTAGTATGGGGCAGATATTCATGAACACTGAAGCTTTCTTT | CASSMGQIFMNTEAFF
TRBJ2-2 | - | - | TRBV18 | TGTGCCAGCTTACTATCTTTGTTTTTT | CASLLSLFF
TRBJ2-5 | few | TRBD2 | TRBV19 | TGTGCCAGTAGTATGCTAGCGGGCCTCCAAGAGACCCAGTACTTC | CASSMLAGLQETQYF
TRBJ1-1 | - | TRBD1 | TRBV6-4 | TGTGCCAGCAGTGACTCGGGACAGGGGGAGACTGAAGCTTTCTTT | CASSDSGQGETEAFF
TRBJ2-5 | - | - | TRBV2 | TGTGCCAGCAGTGAAGGATTTGCGGGGACGGGGGAGACCCAGTACTTC | CASSEGFAGTGETQYF
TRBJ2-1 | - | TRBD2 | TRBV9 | TGTGCCAGCAGCGTAGCTAAGGCTAGCGGGAGGCCAACCAATGAGCAGTTCTTC | CASSVAKASGRPTNEQFF
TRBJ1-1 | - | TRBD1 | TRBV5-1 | TGCGCCAGCAGCACTGACAGGGGAACGGTCACTGAAGCTTTCTTT | CASSTDRGTVTEAFF
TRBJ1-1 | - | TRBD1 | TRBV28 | TGTGCCAGCAGTTTTGGGACAGGCCACACTGAAGCTTTCTTT | CASSFGTGHTEAFF
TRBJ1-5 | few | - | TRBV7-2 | TGTGCCAGCAGCTTATACGGACAGAGCAATCAGCCCCAGCATTTT | CASSLYGQSNQPQHF
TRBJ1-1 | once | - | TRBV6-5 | TGTGCCAGCAGTTACTCCGGTGACAGGGAAGCTTTCTTT | CASSYSGDREAFF
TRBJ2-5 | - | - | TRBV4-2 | TGTGCCAGCAGCCAGGGACTGGGCCAAGAGACCCAGTACTTC | CASSQGLGQETQYF
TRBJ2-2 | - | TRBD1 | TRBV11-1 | TGTGCCAGCAGCTGGGGACAGGGGAACACCGGGGAGCTGTTTTTT | CASSWGQGNTGELFF
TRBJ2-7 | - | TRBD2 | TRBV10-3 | TGTGCCATCAGTGAGGCTAGCGGGAGGAGTGACGAGCAGTACTTC | CAISEASGRSDEQYF
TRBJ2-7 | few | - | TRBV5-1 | TGCGCCAGCAGCTTCGGTAGTTCCTACGAGCAGTACTTC | CASSFGSSYEQYF
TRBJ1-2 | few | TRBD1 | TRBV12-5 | TGTGCTAGTGGTTTGTTACGGGAGGGACAGGGCTACTATGGCTACACCTTC | CASGLLREGQGYYGYTF
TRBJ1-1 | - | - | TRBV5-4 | TGTGCCAGCAGCTTGGCCCGCCCAGGGGACACTGAAGCTTTCTTT | CASSLARPGDTEAFF
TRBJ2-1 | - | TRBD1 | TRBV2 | TGTGCCAGCAGTGAAGTGATAGGGACAGGGGCCTATAATGAGCAGTTCTTC | CASSEVIGTGAYNEQFF
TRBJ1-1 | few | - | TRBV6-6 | TGTGCCAGCAGTTCCAGCGTCAGCACTGAAGCTTTCTTT | CASSSSVSTEAFF
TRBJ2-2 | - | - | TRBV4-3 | TGCGCCAGCAGCCCTGGGGTAGCGTATGGCACCGGGGAGCTGTTTTTT | CASSPGVAYGTGELFF
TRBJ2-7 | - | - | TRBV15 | TGTGCCACCAGCAGAGCGACAGGCCAACGGGTTAACGAGCAGTACTTC | CATSRATGQRVNEQYF